Listed below are T cell receptor beta chains from one sample, sequenced in a study of long-term antiretroviral therapy in people with HIV. Produced via immunoSEQ multiplex PCR; TCRdb's table is partial and in-frame only. The sample lists around 20,000 clones, around four fifths occurring once. The starting material was unsorted PBMCs, obtained 0.3 years after starting antiretroviral therapy. Source of these receptors: a woman aged 50 to 60 with HIV. The CDR3 runs from the conserved cysteine through the conserved F or W. D genes are given only for firm matches. Not every row has a clone size; where given, it reads once, few, many or a size class.

>TRBV5-4|.|TRBJ1-6|.
CASSLIAQTNSPLHF
TGTGCCAGCAGCTTAATAGCACAGACTAATTCACCCCTCCACTTT
>TRBV6-1|.|TRBJ1-5|.
CASSAPQHF
TGTGCCAGCAGTGCCCCCCAGCATTTT
>TRBV4-1|.|TRBJ1-5|TRBD1
CASSQEGTGEGNQPQHF
TGCGCCAGCAGCCAAGAGGGGACAGGGGAGGGCAATCAGCCCCAGCATTTT
>TRBV9|few|TRBJ2-7|.
CASSVDSRSSYEQYF
TGTGCCAGCAGCGTAGACAGCAGGAGCTCCTACGAGCAGTACTTC
>TRBV2|.|TRBJ2-2|.
CASSERGHGTGELFF
TGTGCCAGCAGTGAAAGAGGGCACGGGACCGGGGAGCTGTTTTTT
>TRBV10-3|.|TRBJ2-5|.
CAISGRGEETQYF
TGTGCCATCAGTGGCCGCGGGGAAGAGACCCAGTACTTC
>TRBV7-3|.|TRBJ1-1|.
CASSAGGPTEAFF
TGTGCCAGCAGCGCCGGGGGGCCCACTGAAGCTTTCTTT
>TRBV19|.|TRBJ2-7|TRBD1
CASSIDKGQAYYEQYF
TGTGCCAGTAGTATAGATAAGGGACAGGCCTACTACGAGCAGTACTTC
>TRBV4-1|.|TRBJ1-2|.
CASSQGSSYGYTF
TGCGCCAGCAGCCAAGGCAGTAGCTATGGCTACACCTTC
>TRBV11-2|.|TRBJ2-3|.
CASSLDSGRSTDTQYF
TGTGCCAGCAGCTTAGATTCGGGGCGTAGCACAGATACGCAGTATTTT
>TRBV27|.|TRBJ1-4|.
CASSFAGHRGEKLFF
TGTGCCAGCAGTTTCGCGGGGCATCGCGGGGAAAAACTGTTTTTT
>TRBV5-4|.|TRBJ1-2|.
CASSLTGAGGGYTF
TGTGCCAGCAGCTTGACCGGGGCCGGAGGAGGCTACACCTTC
>TRBV21-1|.|TRBJ2-2|.
CASSAGAKFPNTGELFF
TGTGCCAGCAGTGCGGGGGCCAAATTTCCGAACACCGGGGAGCTGTTTTTT
>TRBV7-9|.|TRBJ1-1|.
CASIGTSNTEAFF
TGTGCCAGCATCGGGACGTCGAACACTGAAGCTTTCTTT
>TRBV5-1|.|TRBJ1-2|TRBD1
CASSYTGGAGGYTF
TGCGCCAGCAGCTACACAGGGGGAGCGGGTGGCTACACCTTC
>TRBV30|once|TRBJ2-6|.
CACFSGANVLTF
TGTGCCTGTTTTTCTGGGGCCAACGTCCTGACTTTC
>TRBV25-1|.|TRBJ1-3|.
CASSDSLNTIYF
TGTGCCAGCAGTGACAGCCTGAACACCATATATTTT
>TRBV18|.|TRBJ2-3|.
CASSPPSSVFTDTQYF
TGTGCCAGCTCACCACCTAGTAGTGTTTTCACAGATACGCAGTATTTT